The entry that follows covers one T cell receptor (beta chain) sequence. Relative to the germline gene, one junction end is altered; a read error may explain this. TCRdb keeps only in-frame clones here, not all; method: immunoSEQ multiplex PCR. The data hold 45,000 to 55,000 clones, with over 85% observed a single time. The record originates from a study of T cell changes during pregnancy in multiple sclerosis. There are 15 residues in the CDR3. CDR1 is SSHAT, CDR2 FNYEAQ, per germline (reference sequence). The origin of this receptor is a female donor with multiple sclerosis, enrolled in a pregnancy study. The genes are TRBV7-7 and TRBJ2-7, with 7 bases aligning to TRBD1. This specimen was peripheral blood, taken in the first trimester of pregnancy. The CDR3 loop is CASSIHRGPSYEQYF. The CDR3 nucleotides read TGTGCTAGCAGCATACACAGGGGACCCTCCTACGAGCAGTACTTC.